This T cell receptor (beta chain) was observed in a study of blood T cells in healthy people across ages. Donor samples were obtained from healthy Caucasian individuals from Russia, aged about 6 to 95. Findings and limits, study-wide: Across samples, TCR beta diversity tracked strongly with naive T cell percentage. Long-lived donors had more naive CD4+ cells and higher diversity than aged donors.

The germline CDR1 and CDR2 sequences are DFQATT and SNEGSKA (reference sequence). The CDR3 totals 13 residues. V lost 5 bases, J lost 4 bases, and 4 bases stayed unmatched. Details on this clonotype: Its matching antigen is unknown.

A second about 7 to 11 cycle PCR used barcoded and J-beta primers. TCRdb re-called the 5' RACE reads through MiXCR, storing one row per CDR3 protein. This sample has around 1,700,000 distinct CDR3 sequences, with roughly 28% found just once. Source material: blood. This chain links TRBV20-1 with TRBJ2-3; 9 bases fit TRBD2. The sequence derives from a woman between 25 and 40 years old in good health. This chain's CDR3 is CSAPIAGADTQYF. Written as DNA, the CDR3 is TGCAGTGCTCCTATAGCGGGAGCAGATACGCAGTATTTT.